These 12 T cell receptor beta chains originate from one sample sequenced in a study of CD8 T cells in Susac syndrome. After extraction with the RNeasy kit, about 0.5 to 1 ug of the RNA was reverse transcribed using random hexamers. TCRdb processed the immunoSEQ multiplex PCR reads anew with MiXCR; each CDR3 protein has one entry. The sample has some 400,000 distinct CDR3 sequences, 85% to 90% seen once. Sequencing used CD8+ T cells from PBMCs. The receptors derive from a human donor with multiple sclerosis.

V gene TRBV2 combines with J gene TRBJ2-3; D may be TRBD2 (5 bases). Germline V gene data show CDR1 as SNHLY and CDR2 as FYNNEI. V was shortened by 3 bases and J by 2 bases, with 21 bases between the two germline ends. This CDR3 has 18 amino acids. In DNA, the CDR3 is TGTGCCAGCAGTGAGAAGGTTATGAGAGGGTGGGACACAGATACGCAGTATTTT. Translated, it gives CASSEKVMRGWDTDTQYF.

This rearrangement joins TRBV27 to TRBJ1-1; D is unclear. Trimming took 2 bases from V and 4 from J, leaving 11 bases between them. The CDR3 runs to 14 residues. Germline loops: CDR1 MNHEY, CDR2 SMNVEV (reference sequence). The DNA of the CDR3 is TGTGCCAGCAGTTTAATTTTCCCAGGCACTGAAGCTTTCTTT. Amino acids: CASSLIFPGTEAFF.

The V call is TRBV6-1, the J call TRBJ2-3; D is perhaps TRBD2 (5 bases). The V end was cut by 8 bases, the J end by 2 bases, with 17 bases between. Germline CDR1 reads MNHNS; CDR2 reads SASEGT. CDR3 length: 15 amino acids. The chain's CDR3 is CASWRWERNTDTQYF. The CDR3 DNA sequence: TGTGCCAGCTGGAGGTGGGAGCGAAACACAGATACGCAGTATTTT.

In the case of this clonotype: Germline is not matched at one junction end, which may reflect a read error. This chain links TRBV6-2 or TRBV6-3 with TRBJ1-5, with TRBD1 matching over 9 bases. This CDR3 is built from 15 residues. CDR1 and CDR2 (germline): MNHEY, SVGEGT. The CDR3: CASSYGTGKDQPQRF. For the CDR3, the DNA is TGTGCCAGCAGTTACGGGACAGGGAAAGATCAGCCCCAGCGTTTT.

The chain combines TRBV6-4 with TRBJ2-3, with D possibly matching TRBD1 (6 bases). The V end was cut by 5 bases, the J end by 4 bases, with 19 bases between. The CDR3 totals 16 residues. The germline V gene has CDR1 MRHNA and CDR2 SNTAGT. The CDR3 nucleotides are TGTGCCAGCAGTCCCGGCGGCCCGACAGGTGCAGATACGCAGTATTTT. It translates to CASSPGGPTGADTQYF.

The chain employs TRBV10-3 and TRBJ1-2; tentative D call: TRBD1 (5 bases). The V gene's germline CDR1 is ENHRY and CDR2 SYGVKD. This CDR3 is 13 amino acids long. V was cut by 8 bases and J by 0 bases, with 10 bases left in between. The CDR3, as DNA: TGTGCCATCTCGACAGACACTAACTATGGCTACACCTTC. Protein sequence: CAISTDTNYGYTF.

The chain couples TRBV30 to TRBJ1-2; D perhaps matches TRBD1 (5 bases). Germline lookup yields CDR1 GTSNPN and CDR2 SVGIG (reference sequence). V gave up 4 bases and J gave up 4 bases, with 16 bases separating them. This CDR3 region has 14 residues. The CDR3 region has the DNA TGTGCCTGGACGAGCGGCGGGGGTGGCTATGGCTACACCTTC. This translates into CAWTSGGGGYGYTF.

The chain carries TRBV7-9 and TRBJ1-1, with D tentatively TRBD1 (6 bases). The V and J ends lost 1 base and 1 base respectively, with 10 bases between them. This CDR3 contains 15 residues. Germline lookup yields CDR1 SEHNR and CDR2 FQNEAQ (reference sequence). CDR3: CASSLVGGTNTEAFF. The CDR3 coding sequence is TGTGCCAGCAGCTTAGTGGGGGGCACGAACACTGAAGCTTTCTTT. Filled out from reference TRBV7-9 and TRBJ1-1, the complete variable domain reads DTGVSQNPRHKITKRGQNVTFRCDPISEHNRLYWYRQTLGQGPEFLTYFQNEAQLEKSRLLSDRFSAERPKGSFSTLEIQRTEQGDSAMYLCASSLVGGTNTEAFFGQGTRLTVV.

This clonotype has only one observation. This chain joins TRBV15 and TRBJ1-4, with 10 bases that match TRBD1. There are 18 residues in the CDR3. Germline V gene data show CDR1 as LNHNV and CDR2 as YYDKDF (reference sequence). Unmatched junction bases numbered 9, after V lost 3 bases and J lost 2 bases. The DNA of the CDR3 is TGTGCCACCAGCAGTCGGGGACAGGGGTCCCCCACTAATGAAAAACTGTTTTTT. Its translation: CATSSRGQGSPTNEKLFF.

V usage is TRBV29-1 and J usage is TRBJ2-1; 9 bases are a match to TRBD1. This CDR3 is built from 9 residues. The V gene's germline CDR1 is SQVTM and CDR2 ANQGSEA. The CDR3 DNA reads TGCAGTGGGGGACAGGGCGAGTTCTTC. The encoded protein is CSGGQGEFF.

The chain recombines TRBV5-4 with TRBJ1-1; TRBD1 aligns across 8 bases. This CDR3 has 16 residues. The junction had 13 bases not matched to a gene; V was cut back by 2 bases and J by 7 bases. The germline V gene has CDR1 SGHNT and CDR2 YYREEE (reference sequence). CDR3 DNA: TGTGCCAGCAGCTTTGACCCGGGACAGGTGCCCTTTGAAGCTTTCTTT. Residues: CASSFDPGQVPFEAFF.

This chain joins TRBV13 and TRBJ1-1, with TRBD1 matching over 7 bases. Germline V gene sequence: CDR1 PRHDT, CDR2 FYEKMQ (reference sequence). With V trimmed by 5 bases and J by 4 bases, 7 bases remained unmatched. The CDR3 has 14 residues. The CDR3 DNA is TGTGCCAGCAGCCTAGAGGGGGCTACCACTGAAGCTTTCTTT. The encoded protein is CASSLEGATTEAFF.